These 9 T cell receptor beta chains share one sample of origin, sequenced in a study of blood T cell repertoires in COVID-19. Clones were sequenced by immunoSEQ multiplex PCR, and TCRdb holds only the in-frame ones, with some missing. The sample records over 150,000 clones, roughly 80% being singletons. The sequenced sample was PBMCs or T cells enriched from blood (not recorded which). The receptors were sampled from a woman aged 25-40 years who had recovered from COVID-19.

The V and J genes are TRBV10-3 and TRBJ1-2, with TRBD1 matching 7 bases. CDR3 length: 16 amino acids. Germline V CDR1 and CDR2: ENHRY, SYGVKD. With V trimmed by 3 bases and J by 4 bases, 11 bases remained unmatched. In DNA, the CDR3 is TGTGCCATCAGTGATGGGTGGACAGGCACCACCTATGGCTACACCTTC. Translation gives CAISDGWTGTTYGYTF.

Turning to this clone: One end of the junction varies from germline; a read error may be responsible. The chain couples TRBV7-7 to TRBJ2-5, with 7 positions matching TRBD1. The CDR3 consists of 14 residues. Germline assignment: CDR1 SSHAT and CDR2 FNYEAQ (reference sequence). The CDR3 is CASSRRGYQETQYF. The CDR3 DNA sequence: TGTGCTAGCAGCCGCAGGGGGTACCAAGAGACCCAGTACTTC.

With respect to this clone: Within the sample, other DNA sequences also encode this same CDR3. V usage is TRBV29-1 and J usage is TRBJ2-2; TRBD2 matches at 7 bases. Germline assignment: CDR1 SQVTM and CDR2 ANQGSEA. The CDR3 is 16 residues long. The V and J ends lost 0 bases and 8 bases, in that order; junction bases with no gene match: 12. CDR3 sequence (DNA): TGCAGCGTTGAAGATCGGGAGCGGGACTGGACTGGGGAGCTGTTTTTT. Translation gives CSVEDRERDWTGELFF.

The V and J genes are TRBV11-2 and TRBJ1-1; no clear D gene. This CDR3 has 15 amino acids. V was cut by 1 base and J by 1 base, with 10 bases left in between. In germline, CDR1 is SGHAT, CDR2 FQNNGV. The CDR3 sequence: CASSLVLEGNTEAFF. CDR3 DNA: TGTGCCAGCAGCTTAGTTCTGGAGGGGAACACTGAAGCTTTCTTT.

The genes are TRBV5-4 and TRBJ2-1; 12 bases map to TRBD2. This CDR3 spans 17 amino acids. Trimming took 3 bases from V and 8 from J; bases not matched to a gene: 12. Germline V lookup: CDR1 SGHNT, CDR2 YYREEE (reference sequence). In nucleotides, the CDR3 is TGTGCCAGCAGCTACGGTGGGACTAGCGGGTATACAGATGAGCAGTTCTTC. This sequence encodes CASSYGGTSGYTDEQFF.

For the CDR3, the DNA is TGTGCCAGCACCTCTGGGGGGACCCGGTACTTC. Encoded protein: CASTSGGTRYF. The chain has TRBV5-4 and TRBJ2-7; a possible D gene is TRBD2 (6 bases). With 6 bases removed from V and 12 bases from J, the gap between germline ends came to 16 bases. Germline CDR1 reads SGHNT; CDR2 reads YYREEE (reference sequence). CDR3 length equals 11 residues.

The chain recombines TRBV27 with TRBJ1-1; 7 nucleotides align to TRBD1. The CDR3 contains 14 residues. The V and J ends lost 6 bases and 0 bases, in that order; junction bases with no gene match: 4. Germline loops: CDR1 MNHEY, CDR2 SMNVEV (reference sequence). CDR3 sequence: CASSRDRMNTEAFF. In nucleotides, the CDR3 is TGTGCCAGCAGCAGGGACAGAATGAACACTGAAGCTTTCTTT.

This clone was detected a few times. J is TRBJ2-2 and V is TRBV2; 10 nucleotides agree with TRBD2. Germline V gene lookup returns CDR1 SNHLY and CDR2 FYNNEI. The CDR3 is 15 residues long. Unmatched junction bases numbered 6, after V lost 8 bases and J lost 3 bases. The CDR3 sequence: CASVIAGGDTGELFF. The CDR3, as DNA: TGTGCCAGCGTAATAGCGGGAGGAGACACCGGGGAGCTGTTTTTT.

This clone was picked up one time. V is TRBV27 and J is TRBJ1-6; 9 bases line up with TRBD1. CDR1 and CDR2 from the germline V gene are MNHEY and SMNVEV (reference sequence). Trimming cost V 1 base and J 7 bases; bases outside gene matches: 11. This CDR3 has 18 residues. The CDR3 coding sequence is TGTGCCAGCAGTTTATTTGAAGGGGGACAGGGCGTGAATTCACCCCTCCACTTT. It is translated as CASSLFEGGQGVNSPLHF.